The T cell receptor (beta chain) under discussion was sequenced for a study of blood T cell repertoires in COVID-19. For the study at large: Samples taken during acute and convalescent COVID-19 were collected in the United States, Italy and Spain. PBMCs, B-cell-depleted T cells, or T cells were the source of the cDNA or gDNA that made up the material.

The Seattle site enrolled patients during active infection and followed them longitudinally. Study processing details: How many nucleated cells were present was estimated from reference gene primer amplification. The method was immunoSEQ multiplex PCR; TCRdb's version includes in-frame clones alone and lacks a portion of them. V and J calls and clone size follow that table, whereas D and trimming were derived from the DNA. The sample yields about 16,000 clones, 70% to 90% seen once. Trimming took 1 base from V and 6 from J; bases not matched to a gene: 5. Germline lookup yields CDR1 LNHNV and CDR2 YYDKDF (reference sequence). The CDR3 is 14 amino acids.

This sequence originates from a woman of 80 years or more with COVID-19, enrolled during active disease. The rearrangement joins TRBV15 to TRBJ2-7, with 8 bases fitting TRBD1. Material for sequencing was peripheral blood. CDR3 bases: TGTGCCACCAGCAGAGGGACAGGGCCCAGCGAGCAGTACTTC. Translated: CATSRGTGPSEQYF.